This is a list of T cell receptor beta chains from one sample in a study of cytomegalovirus exposure and HLA in healthy donors. Generated by immunoSEQ multiplex PCR, the TCRdb table keeps only in-frame clones and is missing some. The table has tens of thousands of clones, 60% to 80% seen once. The sequenced sample consisted of PBMCs. The receptors here all came from a man aged 55 to 70 in good health and CMV-seronegative. Each CDR3 is given with its conserved first and last residue. The D gene is left open where the match is weak. Size tells how often a clone was seen (once, few, many) or the class of an expanded clone, and some rows leave it out.

TGTGCCAGCAGACAGGGGGTAGCTAATGAAAAACTGTTTTTT	CASRQGVANEKLFF	TRBD1	few	TRBV2	TRBJ1-4
TGTGCCTCCGATCCGGGACAGGGGATAGGTGGGGCCAACGTCCTGACTTTC	CASDPGQGIGGANVLTF	TRBD1	few	TRBV7-8	TRBJ2-6
TGTGCCTGGAGTGTAGGAAGGGCGGGAGCGGGAGATACGCAGTATTTT	CAWSVGRAGAGDTQYF	TRBD2	once	TRBV30	TRBJ2-3
TGTGCCAGCGCCGGACAGGGGGTGAACGAGCAGTACTTC	CASAGQGVNEQYF	TRBD1	NA	TRBV19	TRBJ2-7
TGTGCCAGCAGCTTAGCGATATACAACTACGAGCAGTACTTC	CASSLAIYNYEQYF	NA	NA	TRBV7-8	TRBJ2-7
TGCGCCAGCAGCCGGGGGGGGGTTGATCAGCCCCAGCATTTT	CASSRGGVDQPQHF	NA	NA	TRBV5-1	TRBJ1-5
TGTGCCAGTAGTACCCAGACAGTTATGAACACTGAAGCTTTCTTT	CASSTQTVMNTEAFF	NA	NA	TRBV19	TRBJ1-1
TGTGCCACCAGCAGACAGTATTCGGACAGGGCAAAGGGGCAGTTCTTC	CATSRQYSDRAKGQFF	TRBD1	NA	TRBV15	TRBJ2-1
TGTGCCAGCAGCAGTAGCGGGAGAGGCACAGATACGCAGTATTTT	CASSSSGRGTDTQYF	TRBD2	NA	TRBV6-6	TRBJ2-3
TGTGCCAGCAGTCAATTTAGACAGGGGGCGCGGTACGAGCAGTACTTC	CASSQFRQGARYEQYF	TRBD1	NA	TRBV28	TRBJ2-7
TGTGCCAGTAGTGCTTTCCTCCAGGGCGGTGAGCAGTTCTTC	CASSAFLQGGEQFF	NA	NA	TRBV19	TRBJ2-1
TGCAGCGTTGTCGCTAGAGGGGGATACAATGAGCAGTTCTTC	CSVVARGGYNEQFF	NA	NA	TRBV29-1	TRBJ2-1
TGTGCCAGTGCCCCCCAGGGGGTGACCTACGAGCAGTACTTC	CASAPQGVTYEQYF	TRBD1	NA	TRBV19	TRBJ2-7
TGCGCCAGCATGGGGGCGAGATACGAGCAGTACTTC	CASMGARYEQYF	NA	NA	TRBV5-1	TRBJ2-7
TGTGCCAGCAGTGAAGCGGGGGGGGCAGATACGCAGTATTTT	CASSEAGGADTQYF	TRBD2	few	TRBV6-1	TRBJ2-3
TGTGCCAGCAGCTTGGGACTAGCGGGGTGGAGCGAGCAGTACTTC	CASSLGLAGWSEQYF	TRBD2	NA	TRBV5-4	TRBJ2-7
TGTGCCAGCAGTCGTGGAAACACCATATATTTT	CASSRGNTIYF	NA	NA	TRBV2	TRBJ1-3
TGTGCCAGCAGCCGAGACGGAGGCCGCGCCGCAACTAATGAAAAACTGTTTTTT	CASSRDGGRAATNEKLFF	NA	few	TRBV27	TRBJ1-4
TGTGCCAGCAGTGTAGGGGGGGGTCGCGGCTACACCTTC	CASSVGGGRGYTF	NA	NA	TRBV2	TRBJ1-2
TGTGCCAGCAGTTACTCGAGACTAGCGGGGGGGAATGAGCAGTTCTTC	CASSYSRLAGGNEQFF	TRBD2	NA	TRBV6-5	TRBJ2-1
TGCGCCAGCAGAAAGGGACTAGCGGGGGGTGATACGCAGTATTTT	CASRKGLAGGDTQYF	TRBD2	NA	TRBV5-1	TRBJ2-3
TGTGCCAGTACCCCCCAAAGAGGATTCAGCGGGGAAAACTATGGCTACACCTTC	CASTPQRGFSGENYGYTF	NA	once	TRBV19	TRBJ1-2
TGTGCCAGCAGCTTAACGGGGGGAGCTAACACTGAAGCTTTCTTT	CASSLTGGANTEAFF	NA	NA	TRBV11-2	TRBJ1-1
TGTGCCAGCCAAAACCCGACTGGCGAGCAGTACTTC	CASQNPTGEQYF	NA	once	TRBV11-2	TRBJ2-7
TGCGCCAGCAGCCAAGTATCAGGACAGGGGTCCTATGGGGCCAACGTCCTGACTTTC	CASSQVSGQGSYGANVLTF	TRBD1	NA	TRBV4-1	TRBJ2-6
TGCAGCGTTGCCGGGAGGGCCTCCCCCGGGGAGCTGTTTTTT	CSVAGRASPGELFF	TRBD2	NA	TRBV29-1	TRBJ2-2
TGTGCCAGTAGTATAAAATCCGGGATCCAAGATACGCAGTATTTT	CASSIKSGIQDTQYF	NA	few	TRBV19	TRBJ2-3
TGTGCCAGTAGTATAAGGACTAGCGGGGGAGGAGATACGCAGTATTTT	CASSIRTSGGGDTQYF	TRBD2	NA	TRBV19	TRBJ2-3
TGTGCTAGCAGCTTAGACTTGTCTTCCTACAATGAGCAGTTCTTC	CASSLDLSSYNEQFF	NA	few	TRBV7-7	TRBJ2-1
TGTGCCAGCAGTGGGGGTGGGGCAGTCGACTCCTACGAGCAGTACTTC	CASSGGGAVDSYEQYF	NA	NA	TRBV2	TRBJ2-7
TGTGCCAGCAGCTTTGGGGACAGTCGTTGGGACATTCAGTACTTC	CASSFGDSRWDIQYF	TRBD1	NA	TRBV5-6	TRBJ2-4
TGTGCCAGCAGTTTCGCAGATACGCAGTATTTT	CASSFADTQYF	NA	NA	TRBV2	TRBJ2-3
TGTGCCAGCAGTTCCGGGTCCAATGAGACCCAGTACTTC	CASSSGSNETQYF	NA	NA	TRBV6-5	TRBJ2-5
TGTGCCAGCAGCCCGCGACAGGCCTATGGCTACACCTTC	CASSPRQAYGYTF	NA	few	TRBV14	TRBJ1-2
TGTGCCAGCGCTGAGGCGCACGGGGAGCTGTTTTTT	CASAEAHGELFF	NA	NA	TRBV28	TRBJ2-2
TGCGCCAGCAGCTACACGGGGGGGCAGCGGGAGCTGTTTTTT	CASSYTGGQRELFF	TRBD2	NA	TRBV5-1	TRBJ2-2
TGTGCCAGCAGCTTAGTCGGGGAGAACACTGAAGCTTTCTTT	CASSLVGENTEAFF	NA	NA	TRBV7-6	TRBJ1-1
TGCAGTGCTGCAGACTATGAAGCTTTCTTT	CSAADYEAFF	NA	few	TRBV20-1	TRBJ1-1
TGTGCCAGCACCGAAACAGGGGGCAACACTGAAGCTTTCTTT	CASTETGGNTEAFF	TRBD1	NA	TRBV28	TRBJ1-1
TGTGCCAGCAGGGGAGTGCTTAATTCACCCCTCCACTTT	CASRGVLNSPLHF	NA	NA	TRBV2	TRBJ1-6
TGCAGCGGTGGGACTAGTTCGTTTGCAGATACGCAGTATTTT	CSGGTSSFADTQYF	TRBD2	NA	TRBV29-1	TRBJ2-3
TGTGCCAGCAGCCTCCTTGCAACTAATGAAAAACTGTTTTTT	CASSLLATNEKLFF	NA	NA	TRBV7-8	TRBJ1-4
TGCGCCAGCAGCTTACTAGCGGGAGTCTACAATGAGCAGTTCTTC	CASSLLAGVYNEQFF	TRBD2	NA	TRBV5-1	TRBJ2-1
TGTGCCAGCAGTTATGCCAGTTCCAACACTGAAGCTTTCTTT	CASSYASSNTEAFF	NA	few	TRBV6-1	TRBJ1-1
TGTGCCAGCAGCTTAGGGAGCGGGAGTTCCTACAATGAGCAGTTCTTC	CASSLGSGSSYNEQFF	TRBD2	NA	TRBV7-9	TRBJ2-1
TGTGCCAGCAGCCAGACAGATAATAGCAATCAGCCCCAGCATTTT	CASSQTDNSNQPQHF	NA	NA	TRBV6-5	TRBJ1-5
TGCAGCGTTGGCCTAGCGGGGGACTACAATGAGCAGTTCTTC	CSVGLAGDYNEQFF	TRBD2	medium-sized	TRBV29-1	TRBJ2-1
TGTGCCAGCAGCTTAGAGCGGCACCCGGAATGGCCCCAGCATTTT	CASSLERHPEWPQHF	NA	NA	TRBV7-2	TRBJ1-5
TGCGCCAGCAGCTTCGGGGGGACCACTAGCACAGATACGCAGTATTTT	CASSFGGTTSTDTQYF	TRBD2	NA	TRBV5-1	TRBJ2-3
TGTGCCAGCAGCCGGGTTAACAATGAGCAGTTCTTC	CASSRVNNEQFF	NA	NA	TRBV5-6	TRBJ2-1
TGTGCCAGCAGCTTGGGAGGGAACTCCTACGAGCAGTACTTC	CASSLGGNSYEQYF	TRBD2	NA	TRBV7-2	TRBJ2-7
TGTGCCACCAGCAGAGAAGGGGAAGGCAATGAAAAACTGTTTTTT	CATSREGEGNEKLFF	NA	once	TRBV15	TRBJ1-4
TGTGCCACCTCTTCTCGCAGGGGAACCTACAATGAGCAGTTCTTC	CATSSRRGTYNEQFF	NA	NA	TRBV5-4	TRBJ2-1
TGTGCCAGCAGTGACCCGTTAGAGGGAGACATTCAGTACTTC	CASSDPLEGDIQYF	NA	NA	TRBV25-1	TRBJ2-4
TGTGCCAGTAGTGTATCCGGGGAAGAGACCCAGTACTTC	CASSVSGEETQYF	NA	NA	TRBV19	TRBJ2-5